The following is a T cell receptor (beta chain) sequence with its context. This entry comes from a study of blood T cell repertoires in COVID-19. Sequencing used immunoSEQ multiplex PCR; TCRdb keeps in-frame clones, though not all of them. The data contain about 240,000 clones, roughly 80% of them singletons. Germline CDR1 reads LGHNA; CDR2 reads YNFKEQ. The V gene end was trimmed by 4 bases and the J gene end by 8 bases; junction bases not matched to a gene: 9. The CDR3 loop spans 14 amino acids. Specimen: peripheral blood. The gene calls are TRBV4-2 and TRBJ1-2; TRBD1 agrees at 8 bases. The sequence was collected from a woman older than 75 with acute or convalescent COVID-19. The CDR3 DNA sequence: TGTGCCAGCAGCCCAAACCCAGGGGGCGAGGGCTACACCTTC. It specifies CASSPNPGGEGYTF.